Below, one T cell receptor (beta chain) is given with its context. Original processing notes: How many nucleated cells were present was estimated from reference gene primer amplification. TCRdb keeps only in-frame clones here, not all; method: immunoSEQ multiplex PCR. V and J calls and clone size come straight from that table; D and trimming were deduced from the DNA. The sample holds 65,000 to 90,000 clones; around 88% are singletons and the top ten take approximately 8%. This record belongs to a study of blood T cell repertoires in COVID-19. About the study: Sites in the United States, Italy and Spain provided acute and convalescent COVID-19 samples. Nucleic acid was either cDNA or gDNA, and it came from T cells, B-cell-depleted T cells, or PBMCs.

Germline V lookup: CDR1 SGDLS, CDR2 YYNGEE. The ends were cut back, 2 bases at V and 3 bases at J, with 2 bases in the middle. The CDR3 length is 12 residues. The sequenced sample consisted of peripheral blood. This rearrangement joins TRBV9 to TRBJ2-2; D uncertain. The TCR was taken from a man younger than 40 with acute or convalescent COVID-19. The CDR3 sequence is CASSVYTGELFF. The CDR3 DNA sequence: TGTGCCAGCAGCGTCTACACCGGGGAGCTGTTTTTT.